This passage covers 15 T cell receptor beta chains from one sample sequenced in a study of CD4+ T cells in melanoma. Sequencing used immunoSEQ multiplex PCR; TCRdb keeps in-frame clones, though not all of them. The sample has 140,000 or so clones; 92% are singletons. Receptor source: a human donor with melanoma.

The chain has TRBV2 and TRBJ2-7; 9 bases fit TRBD1. This CDR3 is built from 15 residues. In germline, CDR1 is SNHLY, CDR2 FYNNEI. The ends lost 7 bases at V and 1 base at J; junction bases unmatched: 8. The CDR3 here is CASTGQGTGSYEQYF. The CDR3 bases are TGTGCCAGCACGGGGCAGGGGACAGGGTCCTACGAGCAGTACTTC.

A few counts support this clone. CDR3 coding DNA: TGTGCCTGGAGTGTCGACTACGACGAGCCCCAGCATTTT. Its translation is CAWSVDYDEPQHF. The chain has TRBV30 and TRBJ1-5; D remains unclear. This CDR3 spans 13 amino acids. The germline V and J ends were trimmed by 0 bases and 8 bases, with 11 bases remaining between them. The V gene's germline CDR1 is GTSNPN and CDR2 SVGIG (reference sequence).

On this clone: This CDR3 is also generated by other DNA sequences in the sample. The rearrangement uses TRBV7-9 and TRBJ2-5; tentative D call: TRBD2 (5 bases). There are 15 residues in the CDR3. The germline V gene encodes CDR1 SEHNR and CDR2 FQNEAQ (reference sequence). Trimming removed 0 bases at V and 4 bases at J, with 12 bases between. In DNA, the CDR3 is TGTGCCAGCAGCTTAGCGGCGGGTCAAACAGAGACCCAGTACTTC. It codes for CASSLAAGQTETQYF.

The gene calls are TRBV5-1 and TRBJ2-1; no firm D call. The germline CDR1 and CDR2 sequences are SGHRS and YFSETQ. The V and J ends lost 0 bases and 0 bases respectively, with 10 bases between them. This CDR3 is built from 16 residues. CDR3 loop: CASSLVTATSYNEQFF. The CDR3 DNA reads TGCGCCAGCAGCTTGGTTACAGCCACCTCCTACAATGAGCAGTTCTTC.

CDR3 region: CASSIQGAANEKLFF. In DNA, the CDR3 is TGCGCCAGCAGCATCCAGGGGGCGGCTAATGAAAAACTGTTTTTT. This chain links TRBV5-1 with TRBJ1-4, with 8 bases that match TRBD1. The CDR3 covers 15 residues. Germline CDR1 reads SGHRS; CDR2 reads YFSETQ. Losses at the gene ends were 4 bases for V and 3 bases for J; bases not matched to a gene: 5.

The CDR3 DNA reads TGCGCCAGCAGCAGGGGAGACACCGATCAGCCCCAGCATTTT. Protein sequence: CASSRGDTDQPQHF. J is TRBJ1-5 and V is TRBV5-1, with a possible D match to TRBD1 (5 bases). Looked up from germline, CDR1 is SGHRS and CDR2 is YFSETQ. The CDR3 loop spans 14 amino acids. V lost 4 bases, J lost 5 bases, and 13 bases lay in between.

The chain combines TRBV18 with TRBJ1-1, with D perhaps matching TRBD1 (6 bases). Trimming removed 8 bases from V and 2 bases from J, with 12 bases in between. The CDR3 covers 13 residues. Germline CDR1 is KGHSH and CDR2 is LQKENI. CDR3 in DNA: TGTGCCAGCACAACACAGGGAAACACTGAAGCTTTCTTT. Protein: CASTTQGNTEAFF.

The chain is built from TRBV2 and TRBJ1-1, with D possibly being TRBD1 (6 bases). This CDR3 comprises 12 residues. Deletions cut 6 bases from V and 7 bases from J, with 12 bases between. The V gene's germline CDR1 is SNHLY and CDR2 FYNNEI. The CDR3 DNA reads as TGTGCCAGCAGCCGAGGGACAAATGAAGCTTTCTTT. Residues: CASSRGTNEAFF.

The chain carries TRBV18 and TRBJ1-1; D is perhaps TRBD1 (5 bases). V shed 4 bases and J shed 1 base, with 13 bases lying between them. This CDR3 has 15 residues. Germline CDR1 KGHSH, CDR2 LQKENI. The CDR3 is CASSRVGTGNTEAFF. CDR3 nucleotide sequence: TGTGCCAGCTCACGGGTAGGGACTGGGAACACTGAAGCTTTCTTT.

The rearrangement uses TRBV7-6 and TRBJ1-1; D is unclear. This CDR3 has 13 residues. Germline lookup yields CDR1 SGHVS and CDR2 FNYEAQ. The ends were cut back, 2 bases at V and 1 base at J, with 5 bases in the middle. The CDR3 here is CASSLQANTEAFF. The CDR3 nucleotides are TGTGCCAGCAGCTTACAAGCGAACACTGAAGCTTTCTTT.

The genes are TRBV5-1 and TRBJ2-2; 7 bases align to TRBD1. V was pared by 5 bases and J by 6 bases, with 10 bases of the junction left unmatched. The CDR3 has 15 amino acids. Germline V gene sequence: CDR1 SGHRS, CDR2 YFSETQ. The CDR3 DNA reads TGCGCCAGCAGTTACGACAGGGTAGGGGCCGGGGAGCTGTTTTTT. This codes for CASSYDRVGAGELFF.

The chain carries TRBV7-6 and TRBJ1-2; D is unresolved. This CDR3 comprises 13 residues. CDR1 is SGHVS and CDR2 is FNYEAQ in the germline V gene. The germline V and J ends were trimmed by 1 base and 8 bases, with 11 bases remaining between them. The CDR3 sequence is CASSLVEYAGYTF. Here the CDR3 DNA reads TGTGCCAGCAGCTTAGTCGAGTACGCCGGCTACACCTTC.

This chain joins TRBV30 and TRBJ1-2; D ambiguous. Trimming left V 4 bases short and J 2 bases short, with 14 bases between. From germline, CDR1 is GTSNPN and CDR2 SVGIG (reference sequence). This CDR3 has 14 amino acids. The CDR3 bases are TGTGCCTGGACCCATGTGGGAGTGAACTATGGCTACACCTTC. It codes for CAWTHVGVNYGYTF.

For the CDR3, the DNA is TGTGCCAGCAGTACTAGCGGGGGGTTGGATACGCAGTATTTT. Protein: CASSTSGGLDTQYF. The gene calls are TRBV2 and TRBJ2-3; 12 nucleotides line up with TRBD2. This CDR3 has 14 residues. The germline gives CDR1 SNHLY, CDR2 FYNNEI. Trimming removed 5 bases from V and 6 bases from J; junction bases left unmatched: 3. The full variable domain, completed using reference TRBV2 and TRBJ2-3, is EPEVTQTPSHQVTQMGQEVILRCVPISNHLYFYWYRQILGQKVEFLVSFYNNEISEKSEIFDDQFSVERPDGSNFTLKIRSTKLEDSAMYFCASSTSGGLDTQYFGPGTRLTVL.

The chain combines TRBV5-1 with TRBJ2-3; a possible D gene is TRBD2 (6 bases). The ends were cut back, 2 bases at V and 1 base at J, with 11 bases in the middle. Germline V gene sequence: CDR1 SGHRS, CDR2 YFSETQ. The CDR3 loop spans 15 amino acids. The CDR3 DNA follows: TGCGCCAGCAGCTTACGGGGCGGGGGCACAGATACGCAGTATTTT. Protein sequence: CASSLRGGGTDTQYF.